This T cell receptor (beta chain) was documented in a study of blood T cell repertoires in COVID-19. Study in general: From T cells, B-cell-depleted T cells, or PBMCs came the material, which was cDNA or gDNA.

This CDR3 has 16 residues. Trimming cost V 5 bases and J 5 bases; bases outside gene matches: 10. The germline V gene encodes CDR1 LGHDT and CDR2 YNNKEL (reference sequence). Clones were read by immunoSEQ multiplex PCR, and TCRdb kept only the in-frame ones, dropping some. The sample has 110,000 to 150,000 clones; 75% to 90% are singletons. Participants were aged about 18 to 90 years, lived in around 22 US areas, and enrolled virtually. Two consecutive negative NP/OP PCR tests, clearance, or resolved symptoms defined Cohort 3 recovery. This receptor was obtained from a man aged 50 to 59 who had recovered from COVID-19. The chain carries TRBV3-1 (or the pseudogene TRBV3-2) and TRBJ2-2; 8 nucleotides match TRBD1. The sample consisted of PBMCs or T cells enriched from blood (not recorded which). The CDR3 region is CASSLRTGRRTGELFF. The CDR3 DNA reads TGTGCCAGCAGCTTACGGACAGGGCGGAGGACCGGGGAGCTGTTTTTT.